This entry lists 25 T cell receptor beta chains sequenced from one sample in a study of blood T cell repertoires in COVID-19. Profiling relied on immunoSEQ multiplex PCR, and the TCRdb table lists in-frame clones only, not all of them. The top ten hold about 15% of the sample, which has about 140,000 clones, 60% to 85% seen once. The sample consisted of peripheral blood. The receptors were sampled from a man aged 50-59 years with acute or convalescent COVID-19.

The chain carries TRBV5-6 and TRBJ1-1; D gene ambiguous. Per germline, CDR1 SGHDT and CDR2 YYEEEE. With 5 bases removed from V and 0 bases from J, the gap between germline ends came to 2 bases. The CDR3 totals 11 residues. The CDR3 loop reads CASSMNTEAFF. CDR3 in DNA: TGTGCCAGCAGTATGAACACTGAAGCTTTCTTT.

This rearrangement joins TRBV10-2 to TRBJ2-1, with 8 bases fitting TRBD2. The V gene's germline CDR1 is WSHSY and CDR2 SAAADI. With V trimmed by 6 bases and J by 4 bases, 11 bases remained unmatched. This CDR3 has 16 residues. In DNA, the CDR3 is TGCGCCAGCAGCACCGGCTTAGCGGGGATTTACAATGAGCAGTTCTTC. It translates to CASSTGLAGIYNEQFF.

The CDR3 coding sequence is TGTGCCACCTCGGGTTACTCCTACAATGAGCAGTTCTTC. Its protein is CATSGYSYNEQFF. The chain couples TRBV11-2 to TRBJ2-1; unclear D gene. This CDR3 contains 13 residues. Per germline, CDR1 SGHAT and CDR2 FQNNGV. V was cut by 10 bases and J by 0 bases, with 10 bases left in between.

This CDR3 reads CASSVGAWGTDTQYF. The DNA of the CDR3 is TGTGCCAGCAGCGTAGGGGCGTGGGGCACAGATACGCAGTATTTT. The chain uses TRBV9 and TRBJ2-3; D remains unclear. The germline V gene has CDR1 SGDLS and CDR2 YYNGEE. CDR3 length: 15 amino acids. Deletions cut 0 bases from V and 1 base from J, with 9 bases between. Supplemented by reference TRBV9 and TRBJ2-3, the full variable domain reads DSGVTQTPKHLITATGQRVTLRCSPRSGDLSVYWYQQSLDQGLQFLIQYYNGEERAKGNILERFSAQQFPDLHSELNLSSLELGDSALYFCASSVGAWGTDTQYFGPGTRLTVL.

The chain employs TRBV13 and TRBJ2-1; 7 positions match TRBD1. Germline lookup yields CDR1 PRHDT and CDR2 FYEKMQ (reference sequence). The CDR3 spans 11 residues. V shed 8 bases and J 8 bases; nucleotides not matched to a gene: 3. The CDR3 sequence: CASVRGHEQFF. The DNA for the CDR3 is TGTGCCAGCGTTAGGGGGCATGAGCAGTTCTTC.

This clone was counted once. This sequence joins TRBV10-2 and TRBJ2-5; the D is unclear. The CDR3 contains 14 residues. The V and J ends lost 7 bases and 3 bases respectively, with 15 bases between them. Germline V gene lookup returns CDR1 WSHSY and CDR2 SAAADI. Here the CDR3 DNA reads TGCGCCAGCAAAAGAGACCCTAGTGAAGAGACCCAGTACTTC. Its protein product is CASKRDPSEETQYF.

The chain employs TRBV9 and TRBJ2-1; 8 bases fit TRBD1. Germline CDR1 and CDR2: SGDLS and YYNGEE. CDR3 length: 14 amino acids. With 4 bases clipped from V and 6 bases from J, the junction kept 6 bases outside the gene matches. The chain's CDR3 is CASSQRQGINEQFF. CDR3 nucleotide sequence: TGTGCCAGCAGCCAGCGACAGGGGATCAATGAGCAGTTCTTC. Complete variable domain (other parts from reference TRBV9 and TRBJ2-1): DSGVTQTPKHLITATGQRVTLRCSPRSGDLSVYWYQQSLDQGLQFLIQYYNGEERAKGNILERFSAQQFPDLHSELNLSSLELGDSALYFCASSQRQGINEQFFGPGTRLTVL.

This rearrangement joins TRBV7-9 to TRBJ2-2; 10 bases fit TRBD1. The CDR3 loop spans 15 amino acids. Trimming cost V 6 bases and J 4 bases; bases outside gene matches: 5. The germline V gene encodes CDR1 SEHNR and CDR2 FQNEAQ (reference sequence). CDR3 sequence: CASSSWTGGTGELFF. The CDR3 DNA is TGTGCCAGCAGTTCGTGGACAGGGGGCACCGGGGAGCTGTTTTTT.

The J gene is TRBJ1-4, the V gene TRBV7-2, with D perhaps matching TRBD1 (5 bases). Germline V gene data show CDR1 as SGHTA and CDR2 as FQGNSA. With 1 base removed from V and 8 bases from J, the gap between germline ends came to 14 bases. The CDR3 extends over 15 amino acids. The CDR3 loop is CASSLDRGREEKLFF. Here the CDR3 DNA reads TGTGCCAGCAGCTTAGATCGGGGGAGAGAAGAAAAACTGTTTTTT.

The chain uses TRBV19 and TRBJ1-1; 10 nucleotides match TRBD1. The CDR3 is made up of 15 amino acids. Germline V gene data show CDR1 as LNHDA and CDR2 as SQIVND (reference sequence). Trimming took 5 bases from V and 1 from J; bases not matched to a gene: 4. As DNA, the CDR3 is TGTGCCAGTAGTCCATGGACAGGGGGGAACACTGAAGCTTTCTTT. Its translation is CASSPWTGGNTEAFF.

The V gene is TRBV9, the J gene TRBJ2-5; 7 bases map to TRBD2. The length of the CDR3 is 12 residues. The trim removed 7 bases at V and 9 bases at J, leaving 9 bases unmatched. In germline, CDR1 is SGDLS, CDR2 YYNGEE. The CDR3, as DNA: TGTGCCAGCGGAGGCGGTGCGGGGGCCCAGTACTTC. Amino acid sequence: CASGGGAGAQYF.

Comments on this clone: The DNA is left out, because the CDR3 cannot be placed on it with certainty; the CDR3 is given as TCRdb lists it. CDR3 amino acids: CASSYVFGAGELFF. The chain joins TRBV6-5 to TRBJ2-2; no check of the table's D call, TRBD2, against the DNA was made. Germline V lookup: CDR1 MNHEY, CDR2 SVGAGI. The CDR3 region is 14 residues in length, termini included.

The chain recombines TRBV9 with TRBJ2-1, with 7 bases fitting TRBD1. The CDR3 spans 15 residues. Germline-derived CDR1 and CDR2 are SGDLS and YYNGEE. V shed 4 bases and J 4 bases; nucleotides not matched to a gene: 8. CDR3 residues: CASSLTGQTYNEQFF. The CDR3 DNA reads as TGTGCCAGCAGCCTTACGGGACAGACATACAATGAGCAGTTCTTC.

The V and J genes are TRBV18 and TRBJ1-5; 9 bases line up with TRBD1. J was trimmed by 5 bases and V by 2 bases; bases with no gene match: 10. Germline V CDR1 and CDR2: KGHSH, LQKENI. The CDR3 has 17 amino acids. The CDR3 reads CASSPIGTGFGDQPQHF. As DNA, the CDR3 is TGTGCCAGCTCACCAATCGGGACAGGGTTTGGAGATCAGCCCCAGCATTTT.

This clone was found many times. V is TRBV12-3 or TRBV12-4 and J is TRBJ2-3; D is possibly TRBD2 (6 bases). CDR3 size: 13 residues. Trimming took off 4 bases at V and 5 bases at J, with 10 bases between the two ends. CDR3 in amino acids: CASSWDSGDTQYF. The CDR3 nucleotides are TGTGCCAGCAGTTGGGACTCCGGAGATACGCAGTATTTT.

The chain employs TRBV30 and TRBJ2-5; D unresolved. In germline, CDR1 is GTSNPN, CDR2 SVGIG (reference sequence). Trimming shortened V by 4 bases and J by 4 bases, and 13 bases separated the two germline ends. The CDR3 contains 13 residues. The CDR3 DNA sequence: TGTGCCTGGATCCAGCCCCCGGGAGAGACCCAGTACTTC. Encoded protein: CAWIQPPGETQYF.

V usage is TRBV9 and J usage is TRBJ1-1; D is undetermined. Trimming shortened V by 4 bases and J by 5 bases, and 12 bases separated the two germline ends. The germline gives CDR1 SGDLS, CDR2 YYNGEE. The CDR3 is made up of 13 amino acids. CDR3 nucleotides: TGTGCCAGCAGCCCTCGAGGTGGGACTGAAGCTTTCTTT. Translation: CASSPRGGTEAFF.

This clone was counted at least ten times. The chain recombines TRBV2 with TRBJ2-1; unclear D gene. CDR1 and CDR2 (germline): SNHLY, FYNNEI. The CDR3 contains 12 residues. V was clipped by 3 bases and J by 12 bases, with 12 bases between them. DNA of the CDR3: TGTGCCAGCAGTGACCGAGACTTGGGGCAGTTCTTC. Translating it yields CASSDRDLGQFF.

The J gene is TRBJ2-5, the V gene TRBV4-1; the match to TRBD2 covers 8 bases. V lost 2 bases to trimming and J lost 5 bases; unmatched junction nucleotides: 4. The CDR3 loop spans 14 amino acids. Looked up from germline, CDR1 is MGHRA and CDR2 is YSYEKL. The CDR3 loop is CASSQHLAGETQYF. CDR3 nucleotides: TGCGCCAGCAGCCAACATCTAGCGGGTGAGACCCAGTACTTC.

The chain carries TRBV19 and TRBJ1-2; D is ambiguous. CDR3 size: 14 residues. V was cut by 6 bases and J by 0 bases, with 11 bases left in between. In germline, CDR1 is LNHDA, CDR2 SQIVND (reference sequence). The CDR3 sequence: CASSLEITNYGYTF. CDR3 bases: TGTGCCAGTAGCCTAGAGATAACTAACTATGGCTACACCTTC.

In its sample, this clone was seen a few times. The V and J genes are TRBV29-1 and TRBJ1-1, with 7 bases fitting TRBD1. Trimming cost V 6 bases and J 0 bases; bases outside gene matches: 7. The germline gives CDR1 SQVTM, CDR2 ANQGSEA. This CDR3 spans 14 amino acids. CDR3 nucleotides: TGCAGCGTCGAGACCAGGGGGATGAACACTGAAGCTTTCTTT. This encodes CSVETRGMNTEAFF.

CDR3 nucleotides: TGTGCCAGCAGTCCGGTCGCGGAATCGGTGAGGCAGTACGTC. This encodes CASSPVAESVRQYV. The rearrangement uses TRBV28 and TRBJ2-7; unclear D gene. The CDR3 is made up of 14 amino acids. In germline, CDR1 is MDHEN, CDR2 SYDVKM. The ends were cut back, 5 bases at V and 9 bases at J, with 20 bases in the middle.

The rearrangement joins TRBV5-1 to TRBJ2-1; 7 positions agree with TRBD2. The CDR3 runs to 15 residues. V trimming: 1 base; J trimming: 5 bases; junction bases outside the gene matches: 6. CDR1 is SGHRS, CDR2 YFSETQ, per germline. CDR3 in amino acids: CASSLSIGGNNEQFF. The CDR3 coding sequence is TGCGCCAGCAGCTTGAGTATCGGGGGGAACAATGAGCAGTTCTTC.

CDR3 sequence: CASSWGHLQETQYF. CDR3 DNA: TGCGCCAGCAGCTGGGGACACCTCCAAGAGACCCAGTACTTC. The rearrangement uses TRBV5-1 and TRBJ2-5; a weak D match, TRBD1 (6 bases). The CDR3 is 14 amino acids. Germline CDR1 reads SGHRS; CDR2 reads YFSETQ. The V end lost 3 bases, the J end lost 1 base, and 10 bases lay between the germline ends.

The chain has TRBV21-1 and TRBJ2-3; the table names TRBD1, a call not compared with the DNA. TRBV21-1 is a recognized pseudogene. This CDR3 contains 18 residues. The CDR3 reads CASSTRPGQELESDTQYF. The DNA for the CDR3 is TGTGCCAGCAGCACCCGCCCTGGACAGGAGTTAGAGTCAGATACGCAGTATTTT.